This T cell receptor beta chain was identified during a study of neoadjuvant anti-PD-1 for oral cavity cancer. The overall study: Patients without progression got a fourth dose around day 43.

TCRdb's copy holds only in-frame clones and misses some; the assay was immunoSEQ multiplex PCR. The data hold approximately 16,000 clones, with roughly two thirds observed a single time. This CDR3 has 11 residues. V dropped 6 bases and J dropped 8; count of bases not matched to a gene: 3. Germline V CDR1 and CDR2: SQVTM, ANQGSEA. Analysis of PBMCs was direct, with no culture step. With respect to this clone: As yet, its antigen is unknown.

Regarding the study as a whole: With a few patients per group, TCR findings need larger cohorts. Higher pretreatment Treg/Th17 ratios tracked higher pretreatment blood clonality.

V gene TRBV29-1 combines with J gene TRBJ2-5, with 10 bases that match TRBD1. The sample in question was PBMCs, obtained before nivolumab (anti-PD-1) treatment. The sequence derives from a person aged 35-80 years with oral cavity squamous cell carcinoma. The CDR3 DNA reads TGCAGCGTGGGACAGGGGAACACCCAGTACTTC. This gives the protein CSVGQGNTQYF.